Described below is a single T cell receptor (beta chain) sequence and its context. The antigen it recognizes is unknown. No quality values exist for individual bases; no much larger clone is one base distant. The immunoSEQ Assay, a bias-controlled multiplex PCR, was used to amplify TCRbeta CDR3 regions from genomic DNA. The paper's processing steps were these. Within the assay, amplification of reference gene primers was used to estimate how many nucleated cells each sample contained. To quantify the absolute abundance of each unique TCRbeta CDR3 rearrangement, sequence reads were collapsed and filtered. For each sample, productive Simpson clonality was calculated as the square root of Simpson's diversity index over productive rearrangements. As stored in TCRdb, this immuneACCESS dataset retains in-frame rearrangements with V and J assigned. A fraction of the clones does not appear; measured against another copy, unresolved V genes explain less than half of the discrepancy, and the remainder lacks a known reason. V and J calls and clone size come straight from that table; D and trimming were deduced from the DNA. The sample table contains more than 200,000 clones; only one count was recorded for around 89% of them. The ten most abundant clones make up approximately 3.7% of the sample.

The sample comes from a study of blood T cell repertoires in COVID-19 (dated by TCRdb to 2020 to 2021). Looking at the study overall: The collaborator samples originated in the United States, Italy and Spain and spanned the acute and convalescent phases of COVID-19. Deeply sampled blood TCRbeta repertoires from subjects exposed to, actively infected with, or recovered from COVID-19 were included in the dataset. Samples came from the ongoing ImmuneRACE study (first 160 participants) plus 1,254 subjects from 6 global collaborators. The material from the prospective study consisted of cDNA or gDNA derived from T cells, B-cell-depleted T cells, or PBMCs. Sample metadata almost always included a de-identified subject ID, COVID-19 status, age in years and sex. HLA class I and class II types, where available, came from metadata supplied by the sample provider rather than from assay-based typing. The repertoires were made available in a free public database intended to serve as a resource for research on the immune response to SARS-CoV-2.

What the work shows at the level of the full study, not this receptor alone: Clinical and demographic metadata were provided uncurated, with the amount varying by source and participant.

In the prospective study, participants were roughly 18 to 89 years old, resided in under 30 geographic areas of the United States, and were enrolled through a virtual design. In the prospective study, participants were assigned to cohorts based on the clinical history participants reported in a screening survey and a study questionnaire. For ImmuneRACE Cohort 3, a participant was defined as recovered based on two consecutive negative NP/OP PCR tests, clearance by a healthcare professional, or resolution of symptoms. In the prospective study, whole blood, serum and a nasopharyngeal or oropharyngeal swab were collected from each participant by mobile phlebotomists. Over an approximately 2-month period, participants in the prospective study had the option of providing additional blood draws and questionnaires. Blood samples from the prospective study were shipped frozen or at room temperature prior to DNA extraction.

This clonotype was obtained from a woman aged 25 to 39 who had recovered from COVID-19. Sequencing was done on a sample of PBMCs or T cells enriched from blood (not recorded which).

The bases read TGTGCCAGCAGCCAGGAACTACAGGTTCCTGGAAACACCATATATTTT. This sequence encodes CASSQELQVPGNTIYF. Recombination connected TRBV3-1 (or the pseudogene TRBV3-2) to TRBJ1-3; TRBD1 is possibly the D segment (5 matching bases). Reading from cysteine to phenylalanine, the CDR3 counts 16 amino acids. The retained sequence is limited to the CDR3, 48 bases, with the frame set at the first base. V is cut by 3 bases and J by 2 bases, and the space between the germline ends is 14 bases. CDR1 and CDR2, per the germline V gene (reference sequence), are LGHDT and YNNKEL.